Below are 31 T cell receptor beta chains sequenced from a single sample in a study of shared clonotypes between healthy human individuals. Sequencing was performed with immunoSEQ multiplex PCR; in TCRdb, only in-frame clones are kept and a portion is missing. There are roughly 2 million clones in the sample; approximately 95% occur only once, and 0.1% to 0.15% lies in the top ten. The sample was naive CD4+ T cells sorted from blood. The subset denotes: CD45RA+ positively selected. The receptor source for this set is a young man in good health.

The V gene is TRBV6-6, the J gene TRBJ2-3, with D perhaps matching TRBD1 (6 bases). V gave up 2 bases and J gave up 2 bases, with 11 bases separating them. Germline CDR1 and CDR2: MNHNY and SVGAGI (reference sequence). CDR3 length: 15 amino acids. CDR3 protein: CASSYPRGITDTQYF. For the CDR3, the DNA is TGTGCCAGCAGTTACCCCAGGGGCATCACAGATACGCAGTATTTT.

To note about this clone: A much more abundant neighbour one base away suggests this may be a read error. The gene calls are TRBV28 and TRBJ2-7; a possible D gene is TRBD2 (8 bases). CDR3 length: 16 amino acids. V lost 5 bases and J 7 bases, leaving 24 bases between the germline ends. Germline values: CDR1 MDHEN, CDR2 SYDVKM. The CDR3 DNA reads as TGTGCCAGCAGTCTCGGGAGGGGGCTACTATGGAGGGAGCAGTACTTC. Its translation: CASSLGRGLLWREQYF.

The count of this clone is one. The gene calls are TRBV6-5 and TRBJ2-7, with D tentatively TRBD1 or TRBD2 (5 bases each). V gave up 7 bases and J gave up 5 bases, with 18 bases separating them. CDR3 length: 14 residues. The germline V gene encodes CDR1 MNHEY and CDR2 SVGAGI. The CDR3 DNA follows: TGTGCCAGCACCAGCCCTGGGGGTTCGGACGAGCAGTACTTC. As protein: CASTSPGGSDEQYF.

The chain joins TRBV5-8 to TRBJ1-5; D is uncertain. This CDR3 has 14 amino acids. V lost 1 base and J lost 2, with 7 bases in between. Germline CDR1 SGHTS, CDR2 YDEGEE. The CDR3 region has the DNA TGTGCCAGCAGCTTGTCCGGGGGCAATCAGCCCCAGCATTTT. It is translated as CASSLSGGNQPQHF.

Here the CDR3 reads CASSLQAGDTGELFF. The CDR3 DNA sequence: TGTGCCAGCAGCCTCCAAGCGGGAGATACCGGGGAGCTGTTTTTT. This chain connects TRBV7-2 to TRBJ2-2, with 8 nucleotides matching TRBD2. V lost 5 bases, J lost 5 bases, and 7 bases stayed unmatched. Germline V lookup: CDR1 SGHTA, CDR2 FQGNSA. This CDR3 is built from 15 residues.

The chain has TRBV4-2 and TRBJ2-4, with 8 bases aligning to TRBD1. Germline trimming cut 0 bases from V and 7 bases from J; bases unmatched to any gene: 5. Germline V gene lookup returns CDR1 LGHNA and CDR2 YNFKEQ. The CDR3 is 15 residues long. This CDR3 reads CASSQDRDRRNIQYF. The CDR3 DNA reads TGTGCCAGCAGCCAAGACCGGGACAGGAGGAACATTCAGTACTTC.

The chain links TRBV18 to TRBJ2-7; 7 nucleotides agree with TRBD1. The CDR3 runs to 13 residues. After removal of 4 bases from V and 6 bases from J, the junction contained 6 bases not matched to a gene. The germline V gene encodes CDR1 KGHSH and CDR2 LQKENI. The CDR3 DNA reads TGTGCCAGCTCACTCTCAGGGGGTGCCGAGCAGTACTTC. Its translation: CASSLSGGAEQYF.

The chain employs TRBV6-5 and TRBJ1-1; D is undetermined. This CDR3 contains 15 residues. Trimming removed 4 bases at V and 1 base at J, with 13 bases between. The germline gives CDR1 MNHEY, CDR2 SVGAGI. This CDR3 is CASSSARIRNTEAFF. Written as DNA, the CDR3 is TGTGCCAGCAGTTCGGCAAGGATCAGGAACACTGAAGCTTTCTTT.

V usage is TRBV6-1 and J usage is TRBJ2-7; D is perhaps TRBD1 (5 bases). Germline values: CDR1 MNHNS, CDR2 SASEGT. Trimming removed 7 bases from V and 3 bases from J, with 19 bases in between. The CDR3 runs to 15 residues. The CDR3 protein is CASTELTVANYEQYF. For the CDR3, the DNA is TGTGCCAGCACGGAGCTGACAGTGGCTAACTACGAGCAGTACTTC.

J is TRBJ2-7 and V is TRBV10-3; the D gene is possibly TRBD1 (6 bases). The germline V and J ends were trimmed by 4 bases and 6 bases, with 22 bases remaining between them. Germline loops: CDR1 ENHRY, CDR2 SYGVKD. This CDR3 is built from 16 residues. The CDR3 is CAISGTLIVQGIEQYF. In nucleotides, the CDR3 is TGTGCCATCAGTGGTACCCTAATAGTGCAGGGGATCGAGCAGTACTTC.

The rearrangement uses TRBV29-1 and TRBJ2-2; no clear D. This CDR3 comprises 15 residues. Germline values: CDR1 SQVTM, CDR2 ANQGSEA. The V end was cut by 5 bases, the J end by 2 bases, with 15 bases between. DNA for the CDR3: TGCAGCGTTTACCTGGTCCTTATAAACACCGGGGAGCTGTTTTTT. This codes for CSVYLVLINTGELFF.

CDR3 bases: TGTGCCAGCACTCCTAGGGAGTCCTCGGCCAAAAACATTCAGTACTTC. Amino acid sequence: CASTPRESSAKNIQYF. The chain links TRBV25-1 to TRBJ2-4, with D possibly TRBD2 on 5 matching bases. Germline CDR1 reads MGHDK; CDR2 reads SYGVNS. The CDR3 runs to 16 residues. V was pared by 7 bases and J by 1 base, with 17 bases between.

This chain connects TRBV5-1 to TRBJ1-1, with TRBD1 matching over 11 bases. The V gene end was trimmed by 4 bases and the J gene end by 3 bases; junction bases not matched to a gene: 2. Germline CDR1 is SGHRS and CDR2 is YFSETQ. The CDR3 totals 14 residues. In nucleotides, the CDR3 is TGCGCCAGCAGCAAGGACAGGGGGCACACTGAAGCTTTCTTT. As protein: CASSKDRGHTEAFF.

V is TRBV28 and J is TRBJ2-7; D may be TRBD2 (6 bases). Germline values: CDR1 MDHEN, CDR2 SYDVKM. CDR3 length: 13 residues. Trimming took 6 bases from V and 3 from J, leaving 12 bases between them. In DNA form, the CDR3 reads TGTGCCAGCAGCCGCGGGACCTTCTACGAGCAGTACTTC. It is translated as CASSRGTFYEQYF.

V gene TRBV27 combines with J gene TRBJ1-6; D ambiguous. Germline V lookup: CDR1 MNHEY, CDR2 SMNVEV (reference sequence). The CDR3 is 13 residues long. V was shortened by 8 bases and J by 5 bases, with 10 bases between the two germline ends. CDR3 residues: CASLGQNNSPLHF. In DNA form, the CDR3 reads TGTGCCAGCCTGGGCCAAAATAATTCACCCCTCCACTTT.

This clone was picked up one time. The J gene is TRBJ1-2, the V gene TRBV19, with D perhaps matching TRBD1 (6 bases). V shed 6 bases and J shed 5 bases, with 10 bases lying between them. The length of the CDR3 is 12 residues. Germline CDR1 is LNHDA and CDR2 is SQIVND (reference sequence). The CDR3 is CASSGQKYGYTF. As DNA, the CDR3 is TGTGCCAGTAGCGGACAGAAGTATGGCTACACCTTC.

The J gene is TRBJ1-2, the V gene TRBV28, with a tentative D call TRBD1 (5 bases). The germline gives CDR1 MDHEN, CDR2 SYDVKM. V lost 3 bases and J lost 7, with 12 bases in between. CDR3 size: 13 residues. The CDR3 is CASSFVRASGYTF. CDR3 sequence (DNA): TGTGCCAGCAGTTTCGTCAGGGCCAGTGGCTACACCTTC.

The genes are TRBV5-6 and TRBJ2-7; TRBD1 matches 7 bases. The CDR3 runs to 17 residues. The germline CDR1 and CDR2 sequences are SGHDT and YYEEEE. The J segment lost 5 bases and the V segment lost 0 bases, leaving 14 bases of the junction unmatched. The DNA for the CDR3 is TGTGCCAGCAGCTTGGGACTCGGTTACCGACAGGGCCACGAGCAGTACTTC. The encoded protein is CASSLGLGYRQGHEQYF.

Written as DNA, the CDR3 is TGCGCCAGCAGCCAAGGGGGACCCAACTCTGGAAACACCATATATTTT. Translation: CASSQGGPNSGNTIYF. This chain uses TRBV4-1 with TRBJ1-3; D might be TRBD1 (5 bases). The V gene's germline CDR1 is MGHRA and CDR2 YSYEKL. The CDR3 is 16 amino acids. V gave up 1 base and J gave up 0 bases, with 10 bases separating them.

The CDR3 is CASSYSQGARRDTQYF. CDR3 nucleotide sequence: TGTGCCAGCAGTTACTCGCAGGGGGCCAGGAGGGACACGCAGTATTTT. This chain joins TRBV6-5 and TRBJ2-3; 8 nucleotides line up with TRBD1. J gave up 9 bases and V 0 bases, and 11 bases lay outside the gene matches. Germline V lookup: CDR1 MNHEY, CDR2 SVGAGI. CDR3 length: 16 amino acids.

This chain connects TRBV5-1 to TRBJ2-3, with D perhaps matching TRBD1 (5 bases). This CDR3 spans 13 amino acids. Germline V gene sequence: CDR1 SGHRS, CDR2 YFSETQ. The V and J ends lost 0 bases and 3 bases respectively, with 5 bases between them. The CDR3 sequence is CASSLDRTDTQYF. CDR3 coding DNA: TGCGCCAGCAGCTTGGACAGGACAGATACGCAGTATTTT.

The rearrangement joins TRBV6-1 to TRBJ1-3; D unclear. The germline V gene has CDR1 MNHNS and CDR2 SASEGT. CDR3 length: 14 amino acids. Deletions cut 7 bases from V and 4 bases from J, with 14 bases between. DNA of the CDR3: TGTGCCAGCAATTTCGGGCACCAAGGAAACACCATATATTTT. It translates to CASNFGHQGNTIYF.

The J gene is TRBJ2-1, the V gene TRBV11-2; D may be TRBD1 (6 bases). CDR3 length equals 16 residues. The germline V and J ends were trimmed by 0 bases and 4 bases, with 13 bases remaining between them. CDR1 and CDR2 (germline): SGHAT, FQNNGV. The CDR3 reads CASSLDQGKTYNEQFF. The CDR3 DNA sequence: TGTGCCAGCAGCTTAGATCAGGGGAAGACGTACAATGAGCAGTTCTTC.

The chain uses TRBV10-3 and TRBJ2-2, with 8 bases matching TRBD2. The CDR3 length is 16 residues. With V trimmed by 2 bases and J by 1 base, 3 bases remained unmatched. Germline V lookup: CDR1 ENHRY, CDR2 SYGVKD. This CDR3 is CAISEEGLGNTGELFF. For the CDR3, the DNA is TGTGCCATCAGTGAGGAGGGACTAGGGAACACCGGGGAGCTGTTTTTT.

The DNA for the CDR3 is TGTGCCAGCTCACCCCTGGCGTGGAACACTGAAGCTTTCTTT. As protein: CASSPLAWNTEAFF. The V and J genes are TRBV18 and TRBJ1-1; no clear D gene. V shed 3 bases and J shed 1 base, with 9 bases lying between them. Germline V gene sequence: CDR1 KGHSH, CDR2 LQKENI. CDR3 size: 14 residues.

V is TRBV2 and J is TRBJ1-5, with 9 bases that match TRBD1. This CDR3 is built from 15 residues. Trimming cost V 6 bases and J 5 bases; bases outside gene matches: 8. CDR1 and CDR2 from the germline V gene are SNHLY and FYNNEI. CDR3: CASSAGTGRDQPQHF. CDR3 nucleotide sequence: TGTGCCAGCAGCGCAGGGACAGGGCGAGATCAGCCCCAGCATTTT.

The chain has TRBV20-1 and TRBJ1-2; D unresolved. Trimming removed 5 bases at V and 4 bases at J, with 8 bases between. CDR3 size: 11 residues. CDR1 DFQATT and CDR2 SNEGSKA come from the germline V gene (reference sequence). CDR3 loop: CSAVFAYGYTF. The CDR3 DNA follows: TGCAGTGCTGTCTTCGCCTATGGCTACACCTTC.

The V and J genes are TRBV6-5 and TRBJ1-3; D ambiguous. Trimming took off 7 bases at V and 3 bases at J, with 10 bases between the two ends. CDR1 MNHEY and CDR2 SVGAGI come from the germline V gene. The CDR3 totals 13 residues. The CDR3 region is CASTRRLGNTIYF. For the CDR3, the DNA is TGTGCCAGCACTAGGAGGCTTGGAAACACCATATATTTT.

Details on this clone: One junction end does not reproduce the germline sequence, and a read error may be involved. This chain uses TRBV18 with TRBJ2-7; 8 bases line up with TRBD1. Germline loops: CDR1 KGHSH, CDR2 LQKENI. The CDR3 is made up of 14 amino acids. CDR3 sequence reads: CASSGQGLQYVQYF. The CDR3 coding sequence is TGTGCCAGCTCAGGACAGGGCCTCCAGTACGTGCAGTACTTC.

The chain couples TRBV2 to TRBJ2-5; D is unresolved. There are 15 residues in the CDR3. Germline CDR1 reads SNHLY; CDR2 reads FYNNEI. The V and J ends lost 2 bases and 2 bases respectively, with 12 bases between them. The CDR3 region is CASSEIGQVQETQYF. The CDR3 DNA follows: TGTGCCAGCAGTGAAATCGGGCAGGTACAAGAGACCCAGTACTTC.

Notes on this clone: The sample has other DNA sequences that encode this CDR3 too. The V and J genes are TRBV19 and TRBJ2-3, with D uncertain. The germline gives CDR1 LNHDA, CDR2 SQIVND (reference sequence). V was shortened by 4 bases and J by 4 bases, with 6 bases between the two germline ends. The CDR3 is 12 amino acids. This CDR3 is CASSTIADTQYF. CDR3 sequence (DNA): TGTGCCAGTAGTACCATTGCAGATACGCAGTATTTT.